The subject of this entry is one T cell receptor (beta chain). Its antigen is unknown. TRB cDNA libraries were made by UMI-labeled 5' RACE. TCRdb derives one entry per CDR3 protein from the 5' RACE reads, leaving out DNA. The repertoire table contains nearly 90,000 distinct CDR3 sequences. CDR3 size: 17 residues. CDR1 and CDR2 from the germline V gene are SGHVS and FQNEAQ. This entry comes from a study of CXCR3-negative and CXCR3-positive naive CD8 T cells. Regarding the study as a whole: The TRB CDR3s that CXCR3-positive naive cells carried were more hydrophobic than those of CXCR3-negative naive cells. Both naive subsets had comparably high diversity; memory CD8+ cells much lower.

The receptor's source is a human donor in good health. Some clones in this sample may be carry-over from other donors' samples. The chain links TRBV7-8 to TRBJ1-1. Sequencing used naive CXCR3+ CD8+ T cells from blood. This sample's subset: CD45RO-CCR7+CD27+CD95- naive CD8+ T cells expressing CXCR3 (TNR3+). The CDR3 is CASTELLDTYMNTEAFF.